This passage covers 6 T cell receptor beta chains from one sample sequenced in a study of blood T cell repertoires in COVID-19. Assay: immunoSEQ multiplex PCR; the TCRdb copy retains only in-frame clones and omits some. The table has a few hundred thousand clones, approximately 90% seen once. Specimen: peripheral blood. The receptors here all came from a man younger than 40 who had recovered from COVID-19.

The CDR3 nucleotides read TGTGCCAGCAGCCAAGGACAGGGGCGTAATTCACCCCTCCACTTT. It yields the protein CASSQGQGRNSPLHF. This rearrangement joins TRBV4-2 to TRBJ1-6, with 8 bases matching TRBD1. Germline CDR1 is LGHNA and CDR2 is YNFKEQ. V was clipped by 1 base and J by 6 bases; unmatched bases: 2. There are 15 residues in the CDR3.

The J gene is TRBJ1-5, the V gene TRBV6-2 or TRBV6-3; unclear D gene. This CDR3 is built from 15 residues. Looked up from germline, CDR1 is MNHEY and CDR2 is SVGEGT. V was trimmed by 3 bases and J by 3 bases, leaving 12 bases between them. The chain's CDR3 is CASSYAGTVNQPQHF. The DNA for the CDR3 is TGTGCCAGCAGTTATGCCGGAACAGTCAATCAGCCCCAGCATTTT.

The CDR3 region has the DNA TGTGCCAGTAGTAAGGGTGGGGGGATGAACACTGAAGCTTTCTTT. It encodes CASSKGGGMNTEAFF. This sequence joins TRBV19 and TRBJ1-1; TRBD1 might be the D (5 bases). The CDR3 is made up of 15 amino acids. Trimming pared 4 bases from V and 0 bases from J, leaving 12 bases between. Per germline, CDR1 LNHDA and CDR2 SQIVND (reference sequence).

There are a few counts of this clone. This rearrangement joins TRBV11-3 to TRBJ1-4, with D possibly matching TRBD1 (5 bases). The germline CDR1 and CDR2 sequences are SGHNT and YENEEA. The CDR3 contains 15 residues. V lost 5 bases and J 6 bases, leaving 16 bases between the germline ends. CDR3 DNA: TGTGCCAGCAGCGGGGGGTCGGCGTTAGATGAAAAACTGTTTTTT. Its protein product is CASSGGSALDEKLFF.

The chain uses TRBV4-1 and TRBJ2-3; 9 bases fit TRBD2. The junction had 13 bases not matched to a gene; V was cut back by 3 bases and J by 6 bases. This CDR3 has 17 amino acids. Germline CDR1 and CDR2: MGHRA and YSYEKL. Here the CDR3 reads CASSQLEVAGVLDTQYF. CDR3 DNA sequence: TGCGCCAGCAGCCAGCTCGAGGTAGCGGGGGTCTTGGATACGCAGTATTTT.

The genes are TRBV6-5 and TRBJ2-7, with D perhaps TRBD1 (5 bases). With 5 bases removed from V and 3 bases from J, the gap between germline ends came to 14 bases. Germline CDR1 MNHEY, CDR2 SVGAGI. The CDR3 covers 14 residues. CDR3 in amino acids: CASSPQGEGYEQYF. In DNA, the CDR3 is TGTGCCAGCAGTCCACAAGGGGAAGGCTACGAGCAGTACTTC.